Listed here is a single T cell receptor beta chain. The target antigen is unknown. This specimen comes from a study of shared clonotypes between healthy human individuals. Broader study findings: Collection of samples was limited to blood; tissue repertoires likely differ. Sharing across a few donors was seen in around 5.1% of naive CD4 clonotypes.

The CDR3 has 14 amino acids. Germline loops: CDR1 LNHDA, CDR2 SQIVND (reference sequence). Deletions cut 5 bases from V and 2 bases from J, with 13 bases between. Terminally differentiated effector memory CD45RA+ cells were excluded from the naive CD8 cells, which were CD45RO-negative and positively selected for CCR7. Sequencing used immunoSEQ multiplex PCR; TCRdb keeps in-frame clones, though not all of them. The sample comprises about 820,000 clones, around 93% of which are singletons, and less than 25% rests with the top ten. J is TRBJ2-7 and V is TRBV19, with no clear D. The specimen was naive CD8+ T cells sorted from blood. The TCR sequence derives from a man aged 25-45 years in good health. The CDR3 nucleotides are TGTGCCAGTAGTTCCCCAACTGGCACCTACGAGCAGTACTTC. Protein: CASSSPTGTYEQYF.